This T cell receptor (beta chain) was identified during a study of CD8+ T cells in alopecia areata. This clone was recorded a few times. This likely reflects a read error, since a far larger clone is one base away. Following extraction, RNA underwent reverse transcription to cDNA, which served as the sequencing template. Data came from immunoSEQ multiplex PCR; TCRdb stores just in-frame clones and leaves some out. The sample carries tens of thousands of clones, roughly 46% recorded once. V dropped 4 bases and J dropped 1 base, with 8 bases sitting between them. This CDR3 has 14 amino acids. The germline V gene encodes CDR1 SGHDN and CDR2 FVKESK. Documented treatment: oral pan-JAK inhibitor, 5-10 mg twice daily.

The TCR sequence derives from a human donor with alopecia areata. The sequences come from CD8+ T cells sorted from blood, collected at approximately week 36, from a patient treated with tofacitinib. The rearrangement uses TRBV14 and TRBJ1-5, with D possibly matching TRBD1 (6 bases). The CDR3 coding sequence is TGTGCCAGCAGCCGGGGGGGCAGCAATCAGCCCCAGCATTTT. Translation: CASSRGGSNQPQHF.